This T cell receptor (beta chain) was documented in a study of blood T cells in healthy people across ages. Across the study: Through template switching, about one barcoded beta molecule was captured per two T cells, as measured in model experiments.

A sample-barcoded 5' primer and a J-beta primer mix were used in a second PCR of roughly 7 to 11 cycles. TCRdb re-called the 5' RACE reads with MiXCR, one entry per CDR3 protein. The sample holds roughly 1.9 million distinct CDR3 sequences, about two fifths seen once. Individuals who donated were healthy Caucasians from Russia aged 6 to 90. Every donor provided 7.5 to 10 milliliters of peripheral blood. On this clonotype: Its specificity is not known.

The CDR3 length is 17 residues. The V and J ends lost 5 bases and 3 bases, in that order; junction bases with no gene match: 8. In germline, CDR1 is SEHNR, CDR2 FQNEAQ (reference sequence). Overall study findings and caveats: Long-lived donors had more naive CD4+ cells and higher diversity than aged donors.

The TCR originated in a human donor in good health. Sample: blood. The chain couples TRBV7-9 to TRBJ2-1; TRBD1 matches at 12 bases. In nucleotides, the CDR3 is TGTGCCAGCAGCCGCGTCGGGACAGGGGGCTTCTACAATGAGCAGTTCTTC. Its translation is CASSRVGTGGFYNEQFF. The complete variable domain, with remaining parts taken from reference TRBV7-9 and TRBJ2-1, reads DTGVSQNPRHKITKRGQNVTFRCDPISEHNRLYWYRQTLGQGPEFLTYFQNEAQLEKSRLLSDRFSAERPKGSFSTLEIQRTEQGDSAMYLCASSRVGTGGFYNEQFFGPGTRLTVL.